One sample yielded the 7 T cell receptor beta chains listed below, sequenced in a study of blood T cell repertoires in COVID-19. Method: immunoSEQ multiplex PCR; TCRdb's copy keeps in-frame clones and lacks some. The sample lists some 130,000 clones, approximately 84% occurring once. Sequenced input: peripheral blood. These receptor sequences come from a man in his sixties with acute or convalescent COVID-19.

This clone has more than one count but fewer than ten. In DNA, the CDR3 is TGCAGCGGCCAAGGGGGCGCCGCTGAAGCTTTCTTT. It specifies CSGQGGAAEAFF. The rearrangement uses TRBV29-1 and TRBJ1-1, with 7 bases identical to TRBD1. The CDR3 runs 12 residues. V trimming: 7 bases; J trimming: 6 bases; junction bases outside the gene matches: 8. Per germline, CDR1 SQVTM and CDR2 ANQGSEA. Drawing the rest from reference TRBV29-1 and TRBJ1-1, the complete variable domain is SAVISQKPSRDICQRGTSLTIQCQVDSQVTMMFWYRQQPGQSLTLIATANQGSEATYESGFVIDKFPISRPNLTFSTLTVSNMSPEDSSIYLCSGQGGAAEAFFGQGTRLTVV.

There are a few counts of this clone. Other DNA sequences of this sample code for an identical CDR3. The chain carries TRBV7-6 and TRBJ2-1, with 9 bases that match TRBD1. Per the germline V gene, CDR1 is SGHVS and CDR2 is FNYEAQ. This CDR3 spans 15 amino acids. V gave up 5 bases and J gave up 2 bases; unmatched junction bases: 4. The CDR3 bases are TGTGCCAGCAGCCGGGACAGGGAAACCTACAATGAGCAGTTCTTC. It translates to CASSRDRETYNEQFF.

The gene calls are TRBV27 and TRBJ2-1; tentative D call: TRBD2 (6 bases). This CDR3 is built from 14 residues. Germline loops: CDR1 MNHEY, CDR2 SMNVEV (reference sequence). Trimming pared 3 bases from V and 7 bases from J, leaving 13 bases between. The CDR3 nucleotides are TGTGCCAGCAGTTTCCTCTCCCGGGGGAATGAGCAGTTCTTC. This gives the protein CASSFLSRGNEQFF.

The rearrangement joins TRBV2 to TRBJ1-1; 7 positions match TRBD1. The CDR3 covers 14 residues. Unmatched junction bases numbered 4, after V lost 1 base and J lost 5 bases. The V gene's germline CDR1 is SNHLY and CDR2 FYNNEI. The chain's CDR3 is CASSEGGQWTEAFF. In DNA, the CDR3 is TGTGCCAGCAGTGAAGGGGGACAGTGGACTGAAGCTTTCTTT.

This clone was picked up one time. The gene calls are TRBV2 and TRBJ2-1; 11 nucleotides line up with TRBD2. Germline V gene sequence: CDR1 SNHLY, CDR2 FYNNEI. The CDR3 is made up of 17 amino acids. Trimming at V came to 7 bases and at J to 4 bases, leaving 12 bases not matched to a gene. In nucleotides, the CDR3 is TGTGCCAGCACCTACTCCCCACTAGCGGGAGTGTACAATGAGCAGTTCTTC. Residues: CASTYSPLAGVYNEQFF.

This clone was seen a few times. The CDR3 DNA is TGTGCCAGCATATACAACAGGGGGCGAACCGGGGAGCTGTTTTTT. Its protein product is CASIYNRGRTGELFF. The rearrangement links TRBV28 to TRBJ2-2; TRBD1 matches at 9 bases. V gave up 7 bases and J gave up 5 bases; unmatched junction bases: 8. This CDR3 is 15 amino acids long. Germline V gene data show CDR1 as MDHEN and CDR2 as SYDVKM.

This chain joins TRBV7-3 and TRBJ2-2, with 9 bases matching TRBD2. Germline CDR1 and CDR2: SGHTA and FQGTGA. This CDR3 region has 15 residues. Trimming removed 4 bases from V and 6 bases from J; junction bases left unmatched: 6. This chain's CDR3 is CASSSISGSPGELFF. CDR3 coding DNA: TGTGCCAGCAGCTCGATTAGCGGGAGTCCCGGGGAGCTGTTTTTT.